This T cell receptor beta chain was obtained from a study of blood T cell repertoires in COVID-19. As for the study in general: PBMCs, B-cell-depleted T cells, or T cells were the source of the cDNA or gDNA that made up the material.

The sample holds a few counts of this clone. Authors' data handling: Estimated nucleated cell counts came from reference gene primer amplification. Sequencing used immunoSEQ multiplex PCR; TCRdb keeps in-frame clones, though not all of them. V and J calls and clone size are those listed in that table; D and trimming were worked out from the DNA. The profile shows 68,000 or so clones, 86% of them singletons. V lost 2 bases, J lost 7 bases, and 6 bases lay in between. In germline, CDR1 is MNHNY, CDR2 SVGAGI (reference sequence). The CDR3 loop spans 12 amino acids. This sequence originates from a man in his fifties or sixties with acute or convalescent COVID-19. Sequencing used peripheral blood. The chain links TRBV6-6 to TRBJ1-3; D unresolved. In nucleotides, the CDR3 is TGTGCCAGCAGTTACGGCGGGAACACCATATATTTT. It specifies CASSYGGNTIYF.